A single sample gave rise to the 10 T cell receptor beta chains below, sequenced in a study of Tregs in tolerant kidney transplant recipients. TCRdb's table, derived via immunoSEQ multiplex PCR, lists solely in-frame clones and lacks some. The table includes approximately 93,000 clones, 80% to 95% detected once. Sequencing used CD4+ T cells from blood, obtained before the transplant. The receptors come from a human donor who received a combined kidney and bone marrow transplant.

The chain couples TRBV7-3 to TRBJ2-1, with TRBD1 matching 9 bases. The germline CDR1 and CDR2 sequences are SGHTA and FQGTGA. Germline trimming cut 1 base from V and 9 bases from J; bases unmatched to any gene: 7. The CDR3 has 15 amino acids. The CDR3 here is CASSLNRGRRGEQFF. DNA for the CDR3: TGTGCCAGCAGCTTAAACAGGGGGCGCAGAGGTGAGCAGTTCTTC.

The genes are TRBV2 and TRBJ2-1; no clear D. Trimming shortened V by 8 bases and J by 0 bases, and 14 bases separated the two germline ends. There are 15 residues in the CDR3. The germline CDR1 and CDR2 sequences are SNHLY and FYNNEI. CDR3 in amino acids: CASRVLVSSYNEQFF. The DNA of the CDR3 is TGTGCCAGCCGCGTGTTAGTGAGCTCCTACAATGAGCAGTTCTTC.

The chain links TRBV5-1 to TRBJ1-3; D uncertain. This CDR3 comprises 15 residues. Per the germline V gene, CDR1 is SGHRS and CDR2 is YFSETQ. Trimming took off 8 bases at V and 0 bases at J, with 15 bases between the two ends. CDR3 sequence: CARKAVVSSGNTIYF. CDR3 coding DNA: TGCGCCAGGAAGGCGGTGGTTAGCTCTGGAAACACCATATATTTT.

V is TRBV11-3 and J is TRBJ2-3; TRBD2 might be the D (6 bases). This CDR3 spans 17 amino acids. Trimming took off 5 bases at V and 1 base at J, with 19 bases between the two ends. Germline CDR1 SGHNT, CDR2 YENEEA. Here the CDR3 reads CASSLRGRTFGTDTQYF. In nucleotides, the CDR3 is TGTGCCAGCAGCCTACGGGGGAGGACCTTTGGCACAGATACGCAGTATTTT.

V is TRBV7-2 and J is TRBJ2-2, with TRBD2 identical over 13 bases. Germline CDR1 is SGHTA and CDR2 is FQGNSA. The CDR3 sequence is 17 residues long. Trimming cost V 5 bases and J 7 bases; bases outside gene matches: 10. The CDR3 region is CASSRELAGGPGGELFF. The CDR3 DNA follows: TGTGCCAGCAGCAGAGAACTAGCGGGGGGGCCAGGCGGGGAGCTGTTTTTT.

The V gene is TRBV19, the J gene TRBJ2-1; D may be TRBD2 (5 bases). V dropped 3 bases and J dropped 6 bases, with 9 bases sitting between them. CDR3 length: 13 amino acids. Germline V CDR1 and CDR2: LNHDA, SQIVND (reference sequence). This CDR3 is CASSIFGVNEQFF. Written as DNA, the CDR3 is TGTGCCAGTAGTATCTTCGGGGTCAATGAGCAGTTCTTC.

This clone was counted once. DNA for the CDR3: TGTGCCAGTAGTAAAACCGGGACAGGTATTGCCATCGCCAACGTCCTGACTTTC. Amino acids: CASSKTGTGIAIANVLTF. The chain has TRBV19 and TRBJ2-6; the match to TRBD1 covers 8 bases. Germline loops: CDR1 LNHDA, CDR2 SQIVND (reference sequence). This CDR3 comprises 18 residues. The V gene end was trimmed by 4 bases and the J gene end by 7 bases; junction bases not matched to a gene: 15.

The gene calls are TRBV15 and TRBJ2-7; maybe TRBD2 (5 bases). The CDR3 extends over 15 amino acids. Germline-derived CDR1 and CDR2 are LNHNV and YYDKDF (reference sequence). Trimming cost V 1 base and J 1 base, with 11 bases left between them. DNA for the CDR3: TGTGCCACCAGCAGAGCAGGACTTGGTTCCTACGAGCAGTACTTC. It yields the protein CATSRAGLGSYEQYF.

The chain recombines TRBV6-5 with TRBJ2-5; weak D call: TRBD1 (5 bases). This CDR3 is built from 11 residues. The germline gives CDR1 MNHEY, CDR2 SVGAGI. V was shortened by 5 bases and J by 7 bases, with 8 bases between the two germline ends. This chain's CDR3 is CASSPRVTQYF. The CDR3 DNA reads TGTGCCAGCAGTCCCAGGGTGACCCAGTACTTC.

The chain joins TRBV30 to TRBJ2-7; 9 bases are a match to TRBD1. This CDR3 region has 15 residues. Germline V gene lookup returns CDR1 GTSNPN and CDR2 SVGIG (reference sequence). J gave up 7 bases and V 0 bases, and 10 bases lay outside the gene matches. In DNA form, the CDR3 reads TGTGCCTGGAGTGTACCCGGGACAGGGATCAGGGAGCAGTACTTC. Amino acids: CAWSVPGTGIREQYF. The variable domain in full, completed from reference TRBV30 and TRBJ2-7, reads SQTIHQWPATLVQPVGSPLSLECTVEGTSNPNLYWYRQAAGRGLQLLFYSVGIGQISSEVPQNLSASRPQDRQFILSSKKLLLSDSGFYLCAWSVPGTGIREQYFGPGTRLTVT.